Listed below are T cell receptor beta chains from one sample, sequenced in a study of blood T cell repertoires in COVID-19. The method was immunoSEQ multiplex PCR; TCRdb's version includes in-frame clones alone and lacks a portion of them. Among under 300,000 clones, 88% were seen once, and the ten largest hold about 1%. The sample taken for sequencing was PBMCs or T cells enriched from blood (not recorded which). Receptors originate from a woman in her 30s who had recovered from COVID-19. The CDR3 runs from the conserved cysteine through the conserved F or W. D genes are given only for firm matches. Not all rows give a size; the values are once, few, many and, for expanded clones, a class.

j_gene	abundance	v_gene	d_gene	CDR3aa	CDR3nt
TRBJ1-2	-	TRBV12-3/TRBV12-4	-	CASSSGHWENTF	TGTGCCAGCAGTTCGGGACACTGGGAGAACACCTTC
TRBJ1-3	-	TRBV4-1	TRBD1	CASSLRGRFGNTIYF	TGCGCCAGCAGCCTGAGGGGGCGATTTGGAAACACCATATATTTT
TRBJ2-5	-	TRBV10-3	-	CAISEVTGTSKAKTQYF	TGTGCCATCAGTGAGGTGACCGGGACATCAAAGGCAAAGACCCAGTACTTC
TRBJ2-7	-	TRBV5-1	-	CASSLEAASSYEQYF	TGCGCCAGCAGCTTGGAGGCGGCCAGCTCCTACGAGCAGTACTTC
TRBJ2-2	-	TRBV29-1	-	CSVDRGHGELFF	TGCAGCGTTGATAGGGGACACGGGGAGCTGTTTTTT
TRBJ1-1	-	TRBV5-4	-	CASSQQDTEAFF	TGTGCCAGCAGCCAACAGGACACTGAAGCTTTCTTT
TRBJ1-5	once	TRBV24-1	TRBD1	CATSDTVLDRFSNQPQHF	TGTGCCACCAGTGACACCGTACTGGACAGGTTTAGCAATCAGCCCCAGCATTTT
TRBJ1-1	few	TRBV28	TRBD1	CASRPAGTGGLNTEAFF	TGTGCCAGCAGACCTGCCGGGACAGGGGGTTTGAACACTGAAGCTTTCTTT
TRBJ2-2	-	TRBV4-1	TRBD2	CASSQDKRGANTGELFF	TGCGCCAGCAGCCAAGACAAGCGGGGGGCGAACACCGGGGAGCTGTTTTTT
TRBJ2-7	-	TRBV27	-	CASSLSQGGAYEQYF	TGTGCCAGCAGTTTAAGCCAGGGGGGTGCCTACGAGCAGTACTTC
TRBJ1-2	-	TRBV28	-	CASSSYGWGQGLYGYTF	TGTGCCAGCAGTTCCTACGGGTGGGGACAAGGCCTCTATGGCTACACCTTC
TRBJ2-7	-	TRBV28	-	CASSFGRGPYEQYF	TGTGCCAGCAGTTTTGGCAGGGGTCCCTACGAGCAGTACTTC
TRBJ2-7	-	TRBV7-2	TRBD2	CASSLALSSGAYEQYF	TGTGCCAGCAGCTTAGCCCTATCTAGCGGGGCCTACGAGCAGTACTTC
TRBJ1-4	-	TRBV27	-	CASRSLQAFNEKLFF	TGTGCCAGCAGGTCCCTACAGGCATTTAATGAAAAACTGTTTTTT
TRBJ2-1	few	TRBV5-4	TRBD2	CASSPVFRGGDEQFF	TGTGCCAGCAGCCCCGTTTTTCGGGGGGGCGATGAGCAGTTCTTC
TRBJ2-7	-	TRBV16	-	CASSRGLIGGSSYEQYF	TGTGCCAGCAGCCGAGGACTAATCGGGGGAAGCTCCTACGAGCAGTACTTC
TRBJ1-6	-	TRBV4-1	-	CASRGGVNRGGPLHF	TGCGCCAGCAGAGGCGGGGTTAATAGGGGGGGACCCCTCCACTTT
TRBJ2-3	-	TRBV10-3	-	CATQLGDTQYF	TGTGCCACCCAGCTCGGGGATACGCAGTATTTT
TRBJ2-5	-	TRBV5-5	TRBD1	CASSSPTGGTEETQYF	TGTGCCAGCAGCTCTCCTACAGGGGGAACAGAAGAGACCCAGTACTTC
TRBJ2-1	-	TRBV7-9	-	CASSLAKGGIYNEQFF	TGTGCCAGCAGCTTAGCCAAGGGCGGGATTTACAATGAGCAGTTCTTC
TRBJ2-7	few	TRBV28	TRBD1	CASRPPGQGLRGQYF	TGTGCCAGCAGACCTCCGGGACAGGGATTGAGGGGACAGTACTTC
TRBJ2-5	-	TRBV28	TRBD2	CASSLSLAGVKTQYF	TGTGCCAGCAGTTTATCGCTAGCGGGAGTAAAGACCCAGTACTTC
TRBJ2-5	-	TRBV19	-	CASSPGLGETQYF	TGTGCCAGTAGTCCAGGGCTAGGGGAGACCCAGTACTTC
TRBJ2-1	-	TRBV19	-	CASSIYGQGWGEQFF	TGTGCCAGTAGTATATACGGGCAGGGGTGGGGTGAGCAGTTCTTC
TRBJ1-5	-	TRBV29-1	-	CSVETQGDEPQHF	TGCAGCGTTGAAACCCAGGGCGATGAGCCCCAGCATTTT
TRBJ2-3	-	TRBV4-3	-	CASSPFSRLGTDTQYF	TGCGCCAGCAGCCCCTTTAGTAGACTAGGCACAGATACGCAGTATTTT
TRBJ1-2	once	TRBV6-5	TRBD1	CASSYQTGGDGYTF	TGTGCCAGCAGTTATCAGACAGGGGGCGATGGCTACACCTTC
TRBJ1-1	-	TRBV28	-	CASSIPGQKNTEAFF	TGTGCCAGCAGTATCCCCGGACAGAAGAACACTGAAGCTTTCTTT
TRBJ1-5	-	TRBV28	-	CASSVHDSNQPQHF	TGTGCCAGCAGTGTACACGATAGCAATCAGCCCCAGCATTTT
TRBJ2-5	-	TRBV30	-	CAWSAARTNNKETQYF	TGTGCCTGGAGTGCCGCCCGGACAAATAATAAAGAGACCCAGTACTTC
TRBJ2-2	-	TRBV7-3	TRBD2	CASSLGLAGGLNTGELFF	TGTGCCAGCAGCTTAGGGCTAGCGGGGGGCCTGAACACCGGGGAGCTGTTTTTT